One sample yielded the 31 T cell receptor beta chains listed below, sequenced in a study of blood T cell repertoires in COVID-19. Assay: immunoSEQ multiplex PCR; the TCRdb copy retains only in-frame clones and omits some. The sample includes about 180,000 clones, roughly 88% of them seen just once. The sequenced sample consisted of peripheral blood. These receptors all stem from a woman in her thirties with acute or convalescent COVID-19.

This CDR3 reads CASSIRGLGDTQYF. The CDR3 DNA reads TGTGCCAGTAGTATCAGGGGGCTTGGAGATACGCAGTATTTT. The rearrangement uses TRBV19 and TRBJ2-3, with TRBD1 matching over 8 bases. Germline CDR1 is LNHDA and CDR2 is SQIVND (reference sequence). The V gene end was trimmed by 3 bases and the J gene end by 5 bases; junction bases not matched to a gene: 4. CDR3 length: 14 residues.

This chain links TRBV6-6 with TRBJ2-7; maybe TRBD1 (6 bases). The CDR3 length is 14 residues. The germline V and J ends were trimmed by 4 bases and 2 bases, with 12 bases remaining between them. In germline, CDR1 is MNHNY, CDR2 SVGAGI (reference sequence). The CDR3 coding sequence is TGTGCCAGCAGTTTACAGGGAATAACCTACGAGCAGTACTTC. It is translated as CASSLQGITYEQYF.

V gene TRBV5-4 combines with J gene TRBJ2-1; TRBD2 matches 10 bases. The germline V gene has CDR1 SGHNT and CDR2 YYREEE (reference sequence). J lost 7 bases, V lost 6 bases, and 7 bases had no gene match. This CDR3 has 14 amino acids. The CDR3 DNA is TGTGCCAGCAAGGGACTAGCGCGTTCGAATGAGCAGTTCTTC. This codes for CASKGLARSNEQFF. The complete variable domain, with remaining parts taken from reference TRBV5-4 and TRBJ2-1, reads ETGVTQSPTHLIKTRGQQVTLRCSSQSGHNTVSWYQQALGQGPQFIFQYYREEENGRGNFPPRFSGLQFPNYSSELNVNALELDDSALYLCASKGLARSNEQFFGPGTRLTVL.

The chain has TRBV3-1 (or the pseudogene TRBV3-2) and TRBJ2-1, with D perhaps matching TRBD2 (6 bases). V shed 5 bases and J shed 8 bases, with 13 bases lying between them. The CDR3 spans 13 residues. From germline, CDR1 is LGHDT and CDR2 YNNKEL (reference sequence). The CDR3 nucleotides are TGTGCCAGCAGCGGAGGGCCAGGCGATGAGCAGTTCTTC. The encoded protein is CASSGGPGDEQFF.

The chain combines TRBV4-1 with TRBJ1-4; 9 bases align to TRBD1. Trimming at V came to 0 bases and at J to 2 bases, leaving 4 bases not matched to a gene. The CDR3 has 17 residues. The germline V gene has CDR1 MGHRA and CDR2 YSYEKL. The CDR3 here is CASSQDRGTGTNEKLFF. CDR3 in DNA: TGCGCCAGCAGCCAAGATCGGGGGACAGGGACTAATGAAAAACTGTTTTTT.

The rearrangement links TRBV6-5 to TRBJ2-7; 8 bases agree with TRBD2. CDR1 MNHEY and CDR2 SVGAGI come from the germline V gene. V was clipped by 5 bases and J by 2 bases; unmatched bases: 8. This CDR3 contains 15 residues. In nucleotides, the CDR3 is TGTGCCAGCAGTATTTATAGCGGGGAGACCTACGAGCAGTACTTC. It codes for CASSIYSGETYEQYF.

The chain carries TRBV9 and TRBJ2-1; tentatively, D is TRBD1 (6 bases). V dropped 0 bases and J dropped 4 bases, with 14 bases sitting between them. The CDR3 covers 16 residues. The germline CDR1 and CDR2 sequences are SGDLS and YYNGEE. Here the CDR3 reads CASSVVGRGSYNEQFF. CDR3 nucleotides: TGTGCCAGCAGCGTAGTGGGCAGGGGATCGTACAATGAGCAGTTCTTC.

J is TRBJ1-1 and V is TRBV21-1; the D segment call TRBD1 is taken from the table without a DNA check. TRBV21-1 is an annotated pseudogene. This CDR3 comprises 17 residues. CDR3 residues: CASSKRKSGQLYTEAFF. DNA for the CDR3: TGTGCCAGCAGCAAAAGAAAAAGTGGACAGCTGTACACTGAAGCTTTCTTT.

This rearrangement joins TRBV19 to TRBJ2-2, with D unresolved. CDR1 LNHDA and CDR2 SQIVND come from the germline V gene (reference sequence). The V end was cut by 7 bases, the J end by 3 bases, with 18 bases between. The CDR3 consists of 16 residues. The CDR3 DNA sequence: TGTGCCAGTAATGATCCCCGCACCGCGTACACCGGGGAGCTGTTTTTT. This translates into CASNDPRTAYTGELFF.

The chain joins TRBV9 to TRBJ2-3; D is undetermined. V lost 1 base, J lost 2 bases, and 8 bases lay in between. The CDR3 length is 14 residues. Looked up from germline, CDR1 is SGDLS and CDR2 is YYNGEE. The CDR3 is CASSVLQSTDTQYF. As DNA, the CDR3 is TGTGCCAGCAGCGTACTTCAGTCCACAGATACGCAGTATTTT.

This clone was seen only a few times. CDR3 residues: CATSDPASGSLNTQYF. The CDR3 DNA sequence: TGTGCCACCAGTGATCCGGCTAGCGGGAGCTTGAATACGCAGTATTTT. The J gene is TRBJ2-3, the V gene TRBV24-1; 10 positions agree with TRBD2. The germline V gene encodes CDR1 KGHDR and CDR2 SFDVKD. V trimming: 3 bases; J trimming: 7 bases; junction bases outside the gene matches: 9. The CDR3 consists of 16 residues.

The rearrangement uses TRBV20-1 and TRBJ2-7, with 7 bases identical to TRBD2. CDR3 size: 10 residues. V was clipped by 7 bases and J by 9 bases; unmatched bases: 6. Germline V gives CDR1 DFQATT, CDR2 SNEGSKA (reference sequence). This chain's CDR3 is CSVGGRPQYF. The CDR3 DNA sequence: TGCAGTGTTGGCGGGAGACCGCAGTACTTC.

This sequence joins TRBV29-1 and TRBJ2-2; 9 bases match TRBD2. Germline V gives CDR1 SQVTM, CDR2 ANQGSEA. This CDR3 has 14 residues. The ends lost 4 bases at V and 6 bases at J; junction bases unmatched: 6. CDR3 in DNA: TGCAGCGTTGTAAGGCGGGAGGGCCCCGGGGAGCTGTTTTTT. It encodes CSVVRREGPGELFF.

This chain links TRBV30 with TRBJ2-1; 8 bases are a match to TRBD1. The CDR3 is 13 residues long. The ends lost 7 bases at V and 8 bases at J; junction bases unmatched: 10. CDR1 is GTSNPN, CDR2 SVGIG, per germline (reference sequence). The CDR3 DNA sequence: TGTGCCTCTGACAGGGGTAGGGGCTATGAGCAGTTCTTC. This translates into CASDRGRGYEQFF.

The rearrangement links TRBV12-3 or TRBV12-4 to TRBJ2-5; D call uncertain. The CDR3 covers 13 residues. The V end lost 5 bases, the J end lost 3 bases, and 10 bases lay between the germline ends. CDR3 in amino acids: CASSRGLEETQYF. For the CDR3, the DNA is TGTGCCAGCAGTCGCGGATTAGAAGAGACCCAGTACTTC.

V and J are TRBV28 and TRBJ1-4; possible D gene TRBD1, 6 bases. The CDR3 is 15 amino acids. V lost 5 bases to trimming and J lost 5 bases, with 15 bases between them. The germline CDR1 and CDR2 sequences are MDHEN and SYDVKM. The CDR3 loop is CASSLPGTQNEKLFF. CDR3 nucleotide sequence: TGTGCCAGCAGTCTACCGGGGACACAGAATGAAAAACTGTTTTTT. The variable domain in full, completed from reference TRBV28 and TRBJ1-4, reads DVKVTQSSRYLVKRTGEKVFLECVQDMDHENMFWYRQDPGLGLRLIYFSYDVKMKEKGDIPEGYSVSREKKERFSLILESASTNQTSMYLCASSLPGTQNEKLFFGSGTQLSVL.

J is TRBJ2-1 and V is TRBV14; D is unclear. Germline V gives CDR1 SGHDN, CDR2 FVKESK. Trimming removed 2 bases from V and 10 bases from J, with 12 bases in between. The CDR3 has 13 amino acids. CDR3: CASSQLVGWEQFF. CDR3 DNA sequence: TGTGCCAGCAGCCAACTGGTCGGTTGGGAGCAGTTCTTC.

The chain carries TRBV27 and TRBJ2-6, with a possible D match to TRBD1 (6 bases). The germline CDR1 and CDR2 sequences are MNHEY and SMNVEV (reference sequence). This CDR3 contains 16 residues. V was pared by 5 bases and J by 1 base, with 12 bases between. This chain's CDR3 is CASSQLTGSGANVLTF. In DNA, the CDR3 is TGTGCCAGCAGTCAATTGACAGGATCTGGGGCCAACGTCCTGACTTTC. The full variable domain, its missing parts supplied by reference TRBV27 and TRBJ2-6, is EAQVTQNPRYLITVTGKKLTVTCSQNMNHEYMSWYRQDPGLGLRQIYYSMNVEVTDKGDVPEGYKVSRKEKRNFPLILESPSPNQTSLYFCASSQLTGSGANVLTFGAGSRLTVL.

The chain carries TRBV6-1 and TRBJ2-7; a possible D gene is TRBD2 (7 bases). The V gene lost 2 bases and the J gene lost 0 bases, with 11 bases spanning the gap. CDR3 length: 15 amino acids. Germline-derived CDR1 and CDR2 are MNHNS and SASEGT. The CDR3 DNA sequence: TGTGCCAGCAGTGAACCGGGGGGCAGCTCCTACGAGCAGTACTTC. Amino acid sequence: CASSEPGGSSYEQYF.

V and J are TRBV5-1 and TRBJ2-1, with 9 bases identical to TRBD2. Per germline, CDR1 SGHRS and CDR2 YFSETQ. With V trimmed by 0 bases and J by 7 bases, 8 bases remained unmatched. The CDR3 is 16 residues long. For the CDR3, the DNA is TGCGCCAGCAGCTTGGTACCCGCGGGAGGGATAAATGAGCAGTTCTTC. Amino acid sequence: CASSLVPAGGINEQFF.

Details on this clone: The limits of the CDR3 on the DNA are not certain, so only TCRdb's listed CDR3 is given. CDR3 region: CAWSVLKFGIGAF. The chain combines TRBV30 with TRBJ2-7; the table's D call of TRBD2 was not tested on the DNA. CDR1 is GTSNPN, CDR2 SVGIG, per germline (reference sequence). Termini included, the CDR3 measures 13 amino acids.

The chain uses TRBV12-5 and TRBJ2-7; TRBD1 agrees at 7 bases. V lost 0 bases and J lost 4; bases outside the gene matches: 6. The CDR3 loop spans 15 amino acids. Germline CDR1 reads LGHNT; CDR2 reads FRNRAP. The CDR3 region has the DNA TGTGCTAGTGGTTTGGTAGGGACAGAGTATTACGAGCAGTACTTC. Encoded protein: CASGLVGTEYYEQYF.

The J gene is TRBJ2-3, the V gene TRBV7-9; TRBD1 agrees at 9 bases. The CDR3 has 17 amino acids. The V segment lost 3 bases and the J segment 2 bases; nucleotides outside the gene matches: 9. CDR1 and CDR2 from the germline V gene are SEHNR and FQNEAQ (reference sequence). In DNA form, the CDR3 reads TGTGCCAGCAGCTTCGCCCCCGGGACAGGGTACACAGATACGCAGTATTTT. Its translation: CASSFAPGTGYTDTQYF.

This clone came up once. The chain links TRBV5-1 to TRBJ2-7; D perhaps matches TRBD2 (6 bases). V lost 5 bases to trimming and J lost 2 bases, with 11 bases between them. The CDR3 spans 13 residues. Germline loops: CDR1 SGHRS, CDR2 YFSETQ. The CDR3 coding sequence is TGCGCCAGCAGTGGAGGGGACCCCTACGAGCAGTACTTC. Encoded protein: CASSGGDPYEQYF.

The V call is TRBV7-2, the J call TRBJ1-6; TRBD1 might be the D (5 bases). This CDR3 is 14 amino acids long. Germline V gene sequence: CDR1 SGHTA, CDR2 FQGNSA. The V gene lost 3 bases and the J gene lost 7 bases, with 10 bases spanning the gap. CDR3 nucleotides: TGTGCCAGCAGCTTTCAGGGTGCCAATTCACCCCTCCACTTT. This sequence encodes CASSFQGANSPLHF.

The genes are TRBV3-1 (or the pseudogene TRBV3-2) and TRBJ2-1; TRBD1 is a possible D gene (7 bases). This CDR3 comprises 15 residues. Germline CDR1 and CDR2: LGHDT and YNNKEL (reference sequence). Trimming removed 3 bases from V and 9 bases from J, with 18 bases in between. The CDR3 protein is CASSQRGRDRGEQFF. The CDR3 nucleotides read TGTGCCAGCAGCCAGAGGGGGCGGGATCGGGGTGAGCAGTTCTTC.

In its sample, this clone was seen once. The V gene is TRBV6-2 or TRBV6-3, the J gene TRBJ2-2; no clear D gene. CDR3 length: 14 amino acids. Between the trimmed V and J ends, which lost 4 bases and 1 base, there was a span of 7 bases. Germline V gene lookup returns CDR1 MNHEY and CDR2 SVGEGT. The CDR3 sequence is CASSSYRNTGELFF. The CDR3 region has the DNA TGTGCCAGCAGTTCCTACAGGAACACCGGGGAGCTGTTTTTT.

The genes are TRBV28 and TRBJ2-3; D is ambiguous. CDR3 size: 12 residues. Trimming pared 7 bases from V and 2 bases from J, leaving 7 bases between. Germline-derived CDR1 and CDR2 are MDHEN and SYDVKM. The CDR3 DNA sequence: TGTGCCAGCATGAGGAACACAGATACGCAGTATTTT. This gives the protein CASMRNTDTQYF. Drawing the rest from reference TRBV28 and TRBJ2-3, the complete variable domain is DVKVTQSSRYLVKRTGEKVFLECVQDMDHENMFWYRQDPGLGLRLIYFSYDVKMKEKGDIPEGYSVSREKKERFSLILESASTNQTSMYLCASMRNTDTQYFGPGTRLTVL.

This chain joins TRBV28 and TRBJ2-4; no clear D. Per the germline V gene, CDR1 is MDHEN and CDR2 is SYDVKM. The V and J ends lost 3 bases and 5 bases respectively, with 11 bases between them. This CDR3 spans 14 amino acids. CDR3 sequence reads: CASSFNRVQNIQYF. The DNA for the CDR3 is TGTGCCAGCAGTTTCAATCGCGTTCAAAACATTCAGTACTTC.

This rearrangement joins TRBV2 to TRBJ2-1; 10 nucleotides agree with TRBD2. After removal of 5 bases from V and 5 bases from J, the junction contained 3 bases not matched to a gene. The CDR3 is 14 residues long. Germline CDR1 and CDR2: SNHLY and FYNNEI. The CDR3 loop is CASSSSGRNNEQFF. The DNA of the CDR3 is TGTGCCAGCAGTTCTAGCGGGAGAAACAATGAGCAGTTCTTC. Drawing the rest from reference TRBV2 and TRBJ2-1, the complete variable domain is EPEVTQTPSHQVTQMGQEVILRCVPISNHLYFYWYRQILGQKVEFLVSFYNNEISEKSEIFDDQFSVERPDGSNFTLKIRSTKLEDSAMYFCASSSSGRNNEQFFGPGTRLTVL.

This clone has just a few counts. This chain joins TRBV2 and TRBJ2-7, with a tentative D call TRBD1 (6 bases). The CDR3 has 12 residues. Germline lookup yields CDR1 SNHLY and CDR2 FYNNEI. Deletions cut 8 bases from V and 6 bases from J, with 14 bases between. The CDR3 region is CASGTGTVEQYF. The CDR3 nucleotides read TGTGCCAGCGGCACAGGGACGGTCGAGCAGTACTTC. Full variable domain (outside the CDR3, taken from reference TRBV2 and TRBJ2-7): EPEVTQTPSHQVTQMGQEVILRCVPISNHLYFYWYRQILGQKVEFLVSFYNNEISEKSEIFDDQFSVERPDGSNFTLKIRSTKLEDSAMYFCASGTGTVEQYFGPGTRLTVT.